These 25 T cell receptor beta chains were sequenced from one sample in a study of regulatory T cells in long-lasting Graves disease. Time point indicated: persistent/refractory GD, antithyroid drugs over 5 years with positive TRAb. Researchers made the TCR library from RNA that was extracted from PBMCs. Construction of the TCR beta libraries employed iRepertoire HTBI primers in conjunction with Arm-PCR of CDR3 regions. Via MiXCR, TCRdb re-called the multiplex PCR reads, giving one row per CDR3 protein. This table holds around 510,000 distinct CDR3 sequences, under 25% found once. The material sequenced was peripheral blood mononuclear cells (PBMCs), taken when the disease was refractory, from a patient treated with antithyroid drugs. The receptors originated from a female donor with Graves disease.

This clonotype was seen many times. The chain couples TRBV2 to TRBJ2-1; TRBD2 aligns across 11 bases. V was clipped by 6 bases and J by 13 bases; unmatched bases: 14. The CDR3 totals 15 residues. Germline-derived CDR1 and CDR2 are SNHLY and FYNNEI. CDR3: CASSREATSGADQFF. The CDR3 DNA reads TGTGCCAGCAGCCGCGAAGCGACTAGCGGGGCGGACCAGTTCTTC.

V gene TRBV20-1 combines with J gene TRBJ2-3, with 11 bases matching TRBD2. With 6 bases clipped from V and 0 bases from J, the junction kept 5 bases outside the gene matches. The CDR3 runs 15 residues. Germline CDR1 is DFQATT and CDR2 is SNEGSKA (reference sequence). In nucleotides, the CDR3 is TGCAGTGCCTTCGGGACTAGCGGTAGCACAGATACGCAGTATTTT. It specifies CSAFGTSGSTDTQYF.

This clonotype was seen ten or more times. The chain recombines TRBV28 with TRBJ1-6, with TRBD1 as a possible D gene (6 bases). Trimming took off 5 bases at V and 7 bases at J, with 12 bases between the two ends. Germline-derived CDR1 and CDR2 are MDHEN and SYDVKM. The CDR3 length is 14 residues. Here the CDR3 reads CASSPPRGNSPLHF. CDR3 bases: TGTGCCAGCAGTCCCCCCAGGGGCAATTCACCCCTCCACTTT.

The chain has TRBV20-1 and TRBJ2-2; 8 bases fit TRBD2. CDR1 and CDR2 (germline): DFQATT, SNEGSKA (reference sequence). The CDR3 loop spans 19 amino acids. With V trimmed by 0 bases and J by 2 bases, 14 bases remained unmatched. The CDR3 is CSARDGTGGLRPNTGELFF. CDR3 DNA: TGCAGTGCTAGAGATGGAACGGGAGGGCTTCGCCCCAACACCGGGGAGCTGTTTTTT.

In its sample, this clonotype was seen many times. The chain joins TRBV27 to TRBJ2-7; D not resolved. V shed 2 bases and J shed 2 bases, with 10 bases lying between them. The CDR3 sequence is 14 residues long. CDR1 MNHEY and CDR2 SMNVEV come from the germline V gene (reference sequence). CDR3 protein: CASSLGSGPYEQYF. In DNA form, the CDR3 reads TGTGCCAGCAGTTTAGGGTCAGGACCCTACGAGCAGTACTTC.

This clonotype showed up just a few times. The genes are TRBV7-2 and TRBJ2-7, with D possibly matching TRBD1 (6 bases). CDR1 and CDR2 from the germline V gene are SGHTA and FQGNSA. This CDR3 has 15 residues. Trimming removed 5 bases from V and 6 bases from J, with 20 bases in between. This CDR3 reads CASSPPLQQGREQYF. CDR3 nucleotides: TGTGCCAGCAGCCCCCCGCTTCAACAGGGACGCGAGCAGTACTTC.

This clonotype was seen more than once but under ten times. The chain links TRBV19 to TRBJ1-1; possibly TRBD1 for D (5 bases). The germline V gene encodes CDR1 LNHDA and CDR2 SQIVND (reference sequence). V shed 5 bases and J shed 4 bases, with 14 bases lying between them. The CDR3 runs 14 residues. The chain's CDR3 is CASSAQRDPTEAFF. The CDR3 nucleotides read TGTGCCAGTAGTGCGCAACGGGACCCCACTGAAGCTTTCTTT.

The gene calls are TRBV6-1 and TRBJ2-2, with D unclear. The germline V and J ends were trimmed by 10 bases and 3 bases, with 0 bases remaining between them. Germline V gene data show CDR1 as MNHNS and CDR2 as SASEGT. The CDR3 contains 9 residues. CDR3 loop: CANTGELFF. The CDR3 DNA follows: TGTGCCAACACCGGGGAGCTGTTTTTT.

This clonotype was picked up many times. The J gene is TRBJ1-2, the V gene TRBV20-1; D gene uncertain. Trimming took off 6 bases at V and 3 bases at J, with 14 bases between the two ends. The CDR3 spans 13 residues. Per the germline V gene, CDR1 is DFQATT and CDR2 is SNEGSKA (reference sequence). CDR3 DNA: TGCAGTGCCAACGAGTTAGGGTACTATGGCTACACCTTC. It encodes CSANELGYYGYTF.

This clonotype was seen ten or more times. The V call is TRBV28, the J call TRBJ2-7; TRBD1 is a possible D gene (6 bases). CDR1 is MDHEN, CDR2 SYDVKM, per germline. The V and J ends lost 0 bases and 0 bases respectively, with 9 bases between them. The CDR3 length is 15 residues. DNA of the CDR3: TGTGCCAGCAGTTTATGGGCAGGGGCCTCCTACGAGCAGTACTTC. Residues: CASSLWAGASYEQYF. Together with reference TRBV28 and TRBJ2-7, the CDR3 gives the full variable domain: DVKVTQSSRYLVKRTGEKVFLECVQDMDHENMFWYRQDPGLGLRLIYFSYDVKMKEKGDIPEGYSVSREKKERFSLILESASTNQTSMYLCASSLWAGASYEQYFGPGTRLTVT.

This clonotype was picked up a small number of times. This sequence joins TRBV19 and TRBJ2-1, with D possibly matching TRBD2 (5 bases). This CDR3 spans 14 amino acids. Trimming removed 3 bases at V and 1 base at J, with 7 bases between. The V gene's germline CDR1 is LNHDA and CDR2 SQIVND (reference sequence). The CDR3, as DNA: TGTGCCAGTAGTATTTCGGGGTCCTACAATGAGCAGTTCTTC. Encoded protein: CASSISGSYNEQFF.

This clonotype was seen only a few times. The chain employs TRBV15 and TRBJ2-7, with no clear D. The CDR3 length is 14 residues. Trimming stripped 5 bases from V and 3 bases from J, with 14 bases between. CDR1 LNHNV and CDR2 YYDKDF come from the germline V gene (reference sequence). The CDR3 protein is CATSLVPRRYEQYF. CDR3 nucleotide sequence: TGTGCCACCAGCCTTGTCCCACGCCGCTACGAGCAGTACTTC.

The chain joins TRBV29-1 to TRBJ2-7; TRBD1 matches 8 bases. The V gene's germline CDR1 is SQVTM and CDR2 ANQGSEA. This CDR3 region has 12 residues. J gave up 2 bases and V 7 bases, and 4 bases lay outside the gene matches. The CDR3 nucleotides are TGCAGCGCACAACAGGGGGCCTACGAGCAGTACTTC. This sequence encodes CSAQQGAYEQYF.

The table lists this clonotype with a few counts. The genes are TRBV25-1 and TRBJ2-7, with no clear D. CDR1 and CDR2 from the germline V gene are MGHDK and SYGVNS. Deletions cut 6 bases from V and 9 bases from J, with 12 bases between. The CDR3 sequence is 11 residues long. CDR3 amino acids: CASSVSLWQYF. In nucleotides, the CDR3 is TGTGCCAGCAGCGTCAGCCTGTGGCAGTACTTC.

In this sample, this clonotype turned up many times. The chain carries TRBV6-1 and TRBJ2-4; TRBD2 matches at 7 bases. CDR1 and CDR2 (germline): MNHNS, SASEGT. Trimming cost V 7 bases and J 0 bases; bases outside gene matches: 15. The CDR3 length is 18 residues. The CDR3 loop reads CASTALPSGAKAKNIQYF. The CDR3 DNA reads TGTGCCAGCACAGCTCTCCCGAGCGGGGCGAAAGCCAAAAACATTCAGTACTTC.

This clonotype was detected ten times or more. This chain joins TRBV27 and TRBJ2-7; D ambiguous. The CDR3 totals 13 residues. Deletions cut 3 bases from V and 3 bases from J, with 9 bases between. CDR1 is MNHEY and CDR2 is SMNVEV in the germline V gene (reference sequence). The CDR3 bases are TGTGCCAGCAGTTTTTTACGGAGCTACGAGCAGTACTTC. Its protein is CASSFLRSYEQYF.

This chain uses TRBV6-1 with TRBJ2-4, with D perhaps TRBD2 (5 bases). The CDR3 has 14 residues. The ends were cut back, 7 bases at V and 7 bases at J, with 17 bases in the middle. The germline gives CDR1 MNHNS, CDR2 SASEGT. The CDR3 region has the DNA TGTGCCAGCATTAAGACCGGGATACCCAACATTCAGTACTTC. As protein: CASIKTGIPNIQYF.

This clonotype has at least ten counts. CDR3 region: CASSLDRGKLLSSYEQYF. The CDR3 coding sequence is TGTGCCAGCAGTTTGGACAGGGGTAAACTCTTATCCTCCTACGAGCAGTACTTC. The V call is TRBV28, the J call TRBJ2-7, with TRBD1 identical over 9 bases. Germline CDR1 is MDHEN and CDR2 is SYDVKM. The trim removed 3 bases at V and 0 bases at J, leaving 12 bases unmatched. The CDR3 is made up of 18 amino acids.

This clonotype has at least ten counts. This chain joins TRBV12-3 or TRBV12-4 and TRBJ1-5; unclear D gene. Deletions cut 3 bases from V and 4 bases from J, with 22 bases between. This CDR3 spans 18 amino acids. For the CDR3, the DNA is TGTGCCAGCAGTTTCGTCCCGAGCTACCGGCTTGGTAATCAGCCCCAGCATTTT. It is translated as CASSFVPSYRLGNQPQHF.

This clonotype was observed a few times. V gene TRBV28 combines with J gene TRBJ2-1; 8 nucleotides line up with TRBD1. Trimming removed 3 bases from V and 7 bases from J; junction bases left unmatched: 14. CDR3 length: 17 residues. In germline, CDR1 is MDHEN, CDR2 SYDVKM. Written as DNA, the CDR3 is TGTGCCAGCAGTTTTAGTTTAGGGACAGGTAGTCGAAATGAGCAGTTCTTC. This gives the protein CASSFSLGTGSRNEQFF.

This clonotype was detected many times. CDR3 residues: CASSLEAGRDNQPQHF. DNA for the CDR3: TGTGCCAGCAGCTTAGAGGCAGGCCGGGATAATCAGCCCCAGCATTTT. The chain employs TRBV7-6 and TRBJ1-5; D not certain. This CDR3 has 16 residues. V lost 1 base to trimming and J lost 4 bases, with 14 bases between them. Germline V lookup: CDR1 SGHVS, CDR2 FNYEAQ.

This clonotype was counted at least ten times. This rearrangement joins TRBV3-1 to TRBJ2-4, with TRBD1 as a possible D gene (6 bases). The germline V gene has CDR1 LGHDT and CDR2 YNNKEL (reference sequence). Trimming pared 2 bases from V and 6 bases from J, leaving 14 bases between. CDR3 length: 15 amino acids. CDR3 region: CASSQTGRGRNIQYF. CDR3 nucleotides: TGTGCCAGCAGCCAAACCGGCAGGGGACGAAACATTCAGTACTTC.

The table lists this clonotype with many counts. J is TRBJ1-2 and V is TRBV30; D is unresolved. There are 16 residues in the CDR3. Trimming left V 4 bases short and J 4 bases short, with 22 bases between. CDR1 is GTSNPN, CDR2 SVGIG, per germline (reference sequence). This CDR3 reads CAWNQLASPTSYGYTF. The DNA of the CDR3 is TGTGCCTGGAACCAACTAGCGAGCCCGACGAGCTATGGCTACACCTTC.

This clonotype was recorded a few times. The J gene is TRBJ2-7, the V gene TRBV7-9; D tentatively reads TRBD1 or TRBD2 (5 bases each). The V end lost 2 bases, the J end lost 2 bases, and 13 bases lay between the germline ends. This CDR3 contains 15 residues. Germline V gives CDR1 SEHNR, CDR2 FQNEAQ (reference sequence). This CDR3 is CASSLTGTAAYEQYF. The CDR3 bases are TGTGCCAGCAGCTTAACCGGGACCGCCGCCTACGAGCAGTACTTC.

This clonotype showed up many times. For the CDR3, the DNA is TGCGCCAGCAGCGCCCGACCGACTAGCGGGTCCTACGAGCAGTACTTC. Translating it yields CASSARPTSGSYEQYF. This sequence joins TRBV5-1 and TRBJ2-7; 10 positions match TRBD2. CDR1 is SGHRS, CDR2 YFSETQ, per germline. This CDR3 has 16 amino acids. J gave up 1 base and V 4 bases, and 8 bases lay outside the gene matches.